One and the same sample provided the 29 T cell receptor beta chains below, sequenced in a study of patients and donors after allogeneic stem cell transplantation. Each CDR3 protein gets one entry after TCRdb re-called the RT-PCR reads with MiXCR. The sample yields approximately 220,000 distinct CDR3 sequences, 38% seen once. The sequencing sample was made of blood, either unsorted or a sorted T cell fraction (not recorded which). These receptors originate from a human donor who was either an allogeneic HSCT recipient or a stem cell or donor lymphocyte infusion donor (not recorded which). It is not recorded whose cells these are; they may come from a transplant donor.

The chain is built from TRBV28 and TRBJ1-5; D gene uncertain. The CDR3 is 13 residues long. CDR1 is MDHEN, CDR2 SYDVKM, per germline. V was shortened by 8 bases and J by 0 bases, with 8 bases between the two germline ends. CDR3 protein: CASGFASNQPQHF. DNA of the CDR3: TGTGCCAGCGGATTCGCTAGCAATCAGCCCCAGCATTTT.

In its sample, this clonotype was seen a few times. This chain uses TRBV6-6 with TRBJ2-6; 14 nucleotides agree with TRBD2. Per the germline V gene, CDR1 is MNHNY and CDR2 is SVGAGI (reference sequence). The V gene end was trimmed by 0 bases and the J gene end by 0 bases; junction bases not matched to a gene: 10. This CDR3 has 22 residues. The CDR3 nucleotides read TGTGCCAGCAGTTACTCCAGGACTAGCGGGGGGCTCACCTACTCTGGGGCCAACGTCCTGACTTTC. Amino acids: CASSYSRTSGGLTYSGANVLTF.

This clonotype appeared a few times. The gene calls are TRBV25-1 and TRBJ2-3; 12 bases are shared with TRBD2. CDR1 is MGHDK and CDR2 is SYGVNS in the germline V gene. This CDR3 is built from 17 residues. After removal of 3 bases from V and 3 bases from J, the junction contained 7 bases not matched to a gene. The CDR3 region is CASSDPGLAGRTDTQYF. CDR3 in DNA: TGTGCCAGCAGTGACCCTGGACTAGCGGGGAGAACAGATACGCAGTATTTT.

This sequence joins TRBV5-1 and TRBJ1-5; maybe TRBD1 (6 bases). The CDR3 spans 15 residues. Germline V gene lookup returns CDR1 SGHRS and CDR2 YFSETQ. Trimming stripped 4 bases from V and 0 bases from J, with 11 bases between. CDR3 in amino acids: CASSLQGVSNQPQHF. The CDR3 DNA reads as TGCGCCAGCAGCCTACAGGGCGTTAGCAATCAGCCCCAGCATTTT.

This chain joins TRBV5-1 and TRBJ2-7; 9 bases agree with TRBD1. CDR1 and CDR2 from the germline V gene are SGHRS and YFSETQ. V gave up 4 bases and J gave up 2 bases; unmatched junction bases: 4. This CDR3 comprises 14 residues. The CDR3 DNA is TGCGCCAGCAGCGAACAGGGGGCCACCTACGAGCAGTACTTC. This encodes CASSEQGATYEQYF.

This clonotype was counted a few times. The chain's CDR3 is CASSQDGGTGEPALHF. The CDR3 DNA reads as TGCGCCAGCAGCCAAGATGGAGGGACAGGGGAGCCGGCCCTCCACTTT. This chain uses TRBV4-1 with TRBJ1-6, with TRBD1 matching over 10 bases. V gave up 0 bases and J gave up 14 bases; unmatched junction bases: 10. The CDR3 runs to 16 residues. CDR1 is MGHRA and CDR2 is YSYEKL in the germline V gene.

This clonotype was seen a few times. This chain uses TRBV28 with TRBJ1-2, with 7 positions matching TRBD1. Germline values: CDR1 MDHEN, CDR2 SYDVKM. The CDR3 length is 13 residues. Trimming took 6 bases from V and 4 from J; bases not matched to a gene: 5. The CDR3 nucleotides read TGTGCCAGCAGGACCGGGACAGCCTATGGCTACACCTTC. It specifies CASRTGTAYGYTF.

The DNA for the CDR3 is TGTGCCTGGAGTGTGAGGGGATACGAGCAGTACTTC. Translation: CAWSVRGYEQYF. The gene calls are TRBV30 and TRBJ2-7; the D gene could be TRBD1 or TRBD2 (5 bases each). The germline V and J ends were trimmed by 0 bases and 4 bases, with 7 bases remaining between them. This CDR3 is built from 12 residues. Germline lookup yields CDR1 GTSNPN and CDR2 SVGIG (reference sequence).

Notes on this clonotype: One junction end does not reproduce the germline sequence, and a read error may be involved. The chain is built from TRBV6-2 or TRBV6-3 and TRBJ2-3; 10 positions match TRBD1. The CDR3 loop spans 17 amino acids. Germline V gene lookup returns CDR1 MNHEY and CDR2 SVGEGT. The CDR3 nucleotides are TGTGCCAGCAGCCACCAAGGGACAGGGGTAATCACAGATACGCGGTATTTT. Translated, it gives CASSHQGTGVITDTRYF.

This clonotype was observed a handful of times. This sequence joins TRBV5-1 and TRBJ1-5; unclear D gene. V lost 0 bases and J 7 bases, leaving 8 bases between the germline ends. CDR3 length: 13 residues. Germline V gene data show CDR1 as SGHRS and CDR2 as YFSETQ. The CDR3 here is CASSLAGLQPQHF. CDR3 sequence (DNA): TGCGCCAGCAGCTTGGCCGGGTTGCAGCCCCAGCATTTT.

The chain is built from TRBV11-2 and TRBJ1-5; D is perhaps TRBD1 (5 bases). The length of the CDR3 is 14 residues. V gave up 6 bases and J gave up 7 bases, with 16 bases separating them. The V gene's germline CDR1 is SGHAT and CDR2 FQNNGV. CDR3 DNA: TGTGCCAGCAGTAAAACTGGGGGGAGCCAGCCCCAGCATTTT. This sequence encodes CASSKTGGSQPQHF.

This clonotype was counted only a few times. The V and J genes are TRBV6-2 or TRBV6-3 and TRBJ1-2, with D possibly TRBD1 on 6 matching bases. Per germline, CDR1 MNHEY and CDR2 SVGEGT. This CDR3 has 11 residues. V shed 8 bases and J shed 8 bases, with 12 bases lying between them. CDR3 sequence: CASGLDSGYTF. CDR3 DNA: TGTGCCAGCGGGTTGGACAGCGGCTACACCTTC.

A few counts support this clonotype. The chain uses TRBV15 and TRBJ2-3, with a tentative D call TRBD1 (5 bases). Trimming stripped 1 base from V and 4 bases from J, with 15 bases between. CDR3 length equals 16 residues. Germline lookup yields CDR1 LNHNV and CDR2 YYDKDF (reference sequence). CDR3 coding DNA: TGTGCCACCAGCAGAGCAAGGACACCCGGCGCAGATACGCAGTATTTT. Amino acids: CATSRARTPGADTQYF.

The chain joins TRBV12-3 or TRBV12-4 to TRBJ2-1; the D gene could be TRBD1 or TRBD2 (5 bases each). The CDR3 is 14 residues long. Trimming shortened V by 7 bases and J by 0 bases, and 10 bases separated the two germline ends. CDR3 region: CASTAGSSYNEQFF. CDR3 DNA: TGTGCCAGCACCGCAGGGAGCTCCTACAATGAGCAGTTCTTC.

This clonotype was seen a handful of times. This chain joins TRBV18 and TRBJ1-1; the D gene is possibly TRBD1 (5 bases). Germline lookup yields CDR1 KGHSH and CDR2 LQKENI. V lost 3 bases, J lost 3 bases, and 11 bases lay in between. The CDR3 extends over 14 amino acids. The CDR3 DNA sequence: TGTGCCAGCTCACCGGGGGTAGGGGACACTGAAGCTTTCTTT. Its protein product is CASSPGVGDTEAFF.

This chain joins TRBV5-5 and TRBJ2-3; D is unresolved. Germline CDR1 SGHKS, CDR2 YYEKEE (reference sequence). CDR3 length: 14 residues. Between the trimmed V and J ends, which lost 3 bases and 2 bases, there was a span of 10 bases. The CDR3 sequence: CASSSRSITDTQYF. The CDR3 region has the DNA TGTGCCAGCAGCTCCCGGTCTATCACAGATACGCAGTATTTT.

This clonotype was counted a few times. This chain joins TRBV20-1 and TRBJ1-5; D not resolved. The CDR3 extends over 13 amino acids. In germline, CDR1 is DFQATT, CDR2 SNEGSKA (reference sequence). V was trimmed by 3 bases and J by 3 bases, leaving 9 bases between them. The CDR3: CSASSLLNQPQHF. The CDR3 region has the DNA TGCAGTGCTAGCAGCTTACTCAATCAGCCCCAGCATTTT.

CDR3: CATSRAAIGYNSPLHF. The CDR3 DNA sequence: TGTGCCACCAGCAGAGCTGCGATCGGCTATAATTCACCCCTCCACTTT. The rearrangement joins TRBV15 to TRBJ1-6; unclear D gene. In germline, CDR1 is LNHNV, CDR2 YYDKDF (reference sequence). V lost 1 base, J lost 3 bases, and 10 bases lay in between. The CDR3 runs 16 residues.

V gene TRBV5-1 combines with J gene TRBJ2-5; no firm D call. The ends were cut back, 3 bases at V and 1 base at J, with 10 bases in the middle. This CDR3 comprises 14 residues. Germline loops: CDR1 SGHRS, CDR2 YFSETQ. In DNA, the CDR3 is TGCGCCAGCAGCTCCAAGGACCTCCAAGAGACCCAGTACTTC. As protein: CASSSKDLQETQYF.

The gene calls are TRBV27 and TRBJ2-1; D perhaps matches TRBD1 (6 bases). Trimming cost V 4 bases and J 4 bases, with 14 bases left between them. This CDR3 is built from 15 residues. Germline V gene data show CDR1 as MNHEY and CDR2 as SMNVEV (reference sequence). The CDR3 region has the DNA TGTGCCAGCAGTTCCCCAGGGGCAGGGTACAATGAGCAGTTCTTC. Translated, it gives CASSSPGAGYNEQFF.

The gene calls are TRBV5-6 and TRBJ1-2, with a possible D match to TRBD1 (5 bases). Germline V gene data show CDR1 as SGHDT and CDR2 as YYEEEE. V lost 0 bases and J lost 3, with 12 bases in between. The CDR3 is made up of 15 amino acids. CDR3 in amino acids: CASSLAPRVDYGYTF. The CDR3 nucleotides are TGTGCCAGCAGCTTGGCACCCAGGGTGGACTATGGCTACACCTTC.

The CDR3 coding sequence is TGTGCCAGCAGCTTAAGGACAGGGGACGAGCAGTACTTC. It is translated as CASSLRTGDEQYF. The chain couples TRBV7-9 to TRBJ2-7; 9 nucleotides line up with TRBD1. This CDR3 is 13 amino acids long. The V segment lost 2 bases and the J segment 5 bases; nucleotides outside the gene matches: 1. CDR1 SEHNR and CDR2 FQNEAQ come from the germline V gene (reference sequence).

This clonotype has just a few counts. The chain couples TRBV7-3 to TRBJ1-2, with 7 bases fitting TRBD1. Trimming took 5 bases from V and 6 from J; bases not matched to a gene: 6. Germline CDR1 is SGHTA and CDR2 is FQGTGA. This CDR3 region has 13 residues. The CDR3 DNA reads as TGTGCCAGCAGCCGGGGACAGAACGATGGCTACACCTTC. This translates into CASSRGQNDGYTF.

The sample holds a few counts of this clonotype. The chain joins TRBV20-1 to TRBJ1-4; no firm D call. V gave up 4 bases and J gave up 5 bases, with 8 bases separating them. Germline CDR1 and CDR2: DFQATT and SNEGSKA (reference sequence). The CDR3 is 12 residues long. The CDR3 protein is CSAISPNEKLFF. The CDR3 DNA is TGCAGTGCTATTTCGCCCAATGAAAAACTGTTTTTT.

V and J are TRBV9 and TRBJ2-1; tentatively, D is TRBD2 (5 bases). The CDR3 spans 15 residues. V was cut by 6 bases and J by 4 bases, with 17 bases left in between. Germline loops: CDR1 SGDLS, CDR2 YYNGEE. Written as DNA, the CDR3 is TGTGCCAGCAACCGGCTCGGACTGACTTACAATGAGCAGTTCTTC. Translation gives CASNRLGLTYNEQFF. The entire variable domain, with the rest obtained from reference TRBV9 and TRBJ2-1, is as follows: DSGVTQTPKHLITATGQRVTLRCSPRSGDLSVYWYQQSLDQGLQFLIQYYNGEERAKGNILERFSAQQFPDLHSELNLSSLELGDSALYFCASNRLGLTYNEQFFGPGTRLTVL.

There are a few counts of this clonotype. The genes are TRBV7-6 and TRBJ1-1; D unresolved. V was trimmed by 3 bases and J by 2 bases, leaving 10 bases between them. Germline V gene data show CDR1 as SGHVS and CDR2 as FNYEAQ. The CDR3 extends over 14 amino acids. The CDR3 loop is CASSFTAINTEAFF. CDR3 nucleotides: TGTGCCAGCAGCTTTACGGCGATAAACACTGAAGCTTTCTTT.

V and J are TRBV20-1 and TRBJ1-2; 10 bases match TRBD1. After removal of 0 bases from V and 8 bases from J, the junction contained 6 bases not matched to a gene. This CDR3 comprises 14 residues. Per germline, CDR1 DFQATT and CDR2 SNEGSKA (reference sequence). The CDR3 coding sequence is TGCAGTGCTAGAGACACGGGGACAGGGGTCGGCTACACCTTC. It is translated as CSARDTGTGVGYTF.

The chain is built from TRBV11-2 and TRBJ1-3; D unresolved. The CDR3 loop spans 15 amino acids. Germline-derived CDR1 and CDR2 are SGHAT and FQNNGV. V was clipped by 0 bases and J by 0 bases, with 6 bases between them. CDR3 loop: CASSLEDSSGNTIYF. CDR3 DNA sequence: TGTGCCAGCAGCTTAGAGGATAGCTCTGGAAACACCATATATTTT.

The table lists this clonotype with a few counts. DNA of the CDR3: TGTGCCAGCAAACCAGGGAGCTCTGGAAACACCATATATTTT. As protein: CASKPGSSGNTIYF. V and J are TRBV12-3 or TRBV12-4 and TRBJ1-3; D may be TRBD1 (5 bases). Trimming pared 7 bases from V and 0 bases from J, leaving 10 bases between. The CDR3 contains 14 residues.